These 14 T cell receptor beta chains were all obtained from the same sample, sequenced in a study. MiXCR, applied by TCRdb to the 5' RACE reads, yields one record per CDR3 protein. The sample lists 1,700 or so distinct CDR3 sequences, more than 6% occurring once. The specimen sequenced was central memory T cells from blood PBMCs. The subset denotes: central memory CD4+ T cells. These receptors were taken from a female donor with HIV.

This rearrangement joins TRBV19 to TRBJ1-1; D gene ambiguous. The CDR3 has 15 residues. Trimming left V 6 bases short and J 0 bases short, with 14 bases between. Germline loops: CDR1 LNHDA, CDR2 SQIVND (reference sequence). The CDR3 DNA reads as TGTGCCAGTAGGGCCGGAAGGACCTTGAACACTGAAGCTTTCTTT. Translation: CASRAGRTLNTEAFF.

This clonotype rates as medium-sized. This chain joins TRBV19 and TRBJ1-1; TRBD1 is a possible D gene (5 bases). Looked up from germline, CDR1 is LNHDA and CDR2 is SQIVND (reference sequence). This CDR3 spans 14 amino acids. The germline V and J ends were trimmed by 5 bases and 0 bases, with 10 bases remaining between them. For the CDR3, the DNA is TGTGCCAGTAGTTCGGGACCCATGAACACTGAAGCTTTCTTT. It yields the protein CASSSGPMNTEAFF.

This chain connects TRBV30 to TRBJ1-2; D unresolved. Trimming cost V 5 bases and J 0 bases, with 10 bases left between them. Germline V CDR1 and CDR2: GTSNPN, SVGIG (reference sequence). This CDR3 is built from 13 residues. The CDR3 spells CAWRGEANYGYTF. CDR3 bases: TGTGCCTGGCGGGGTGAAGCTAACTATGGCTACACCTTC. The whole variable domain, remainder taken from reference TRBV30 and TRBJ1-2, is SQTIHQWPATLVQPVGSPLSLECTVEGTSNPNLYWYRQAAGRGLQLLFYSVGIGQISSEVPQNLSASRPQDRQFILSSKKLLLSDSGFYLCAWRGEANYGYTFGSGTRLTVV.

This clonotype was seen more than once but under ten times. The chain is built from TRBV5-8 and TRBJ2-3; the D gene is possibly TRBD2 (6 bases). Germline values: CDR1 SGHTS, CDR2 YDEGEE. The CDR3 spans 15 residues. V was trimmed by 4 bases and J by 2 bases, leaving 14 bases between them. CDR3 DNA sequence: TGTGCCAGCAGCACGGGACTGGACTACACAGATACGCAGTATTTT. This translates into CASSTGLDYTDTQYF.

Only one count was recorded for this clonotype. The limits of the CDR3 on the DNA are not certain, so only TCRdb's listed CDR3 is given. V usage is TRBV4-3 and J usage is TRBJ2-2. Per the germline V gene, CDR1 is LGHNA and CDR2 is YSLEER. Ends included, the CDR3 has 16 residues. CDR3 in amino acids: CASSQGLGANTGSCFF.

In its sample, this clonotype ranks as medium-sized (0.01 to 0.1%). The chain carries TRBV6-1 and TRBJ2-5; TRBD1 matches 9 bases. CDR3 size: 15 residues. Germline-derived CDR1 and CDR2 are MNHNS and SASEGT. The junction had 12 bases not matched to a gene; V was cut back by 8 bases and J by 5 bases. The CDR3 nucleotides are TGTGCCAGCCGATCTAAGAGGACAGGGGACGAGACCCAGTACTTC. Translation: CASRSKRTGDETQYF.

By proportion, this clonotype is medium-sized. This chain links TRBV6-1 with TRBJ1-1, with D possibly being TRBD1 (5 bases). There are 14 residues in the CDR3. V was shortened by 8 bases and J by 0 bases, with 13 bases between the two germline ends. Germline CDR1 is MNHNS and CDR2 is SASEGT. CDR3 in DNA: TGTGCCAGCGGGGGGGGACTTCTGAACACTGAAGCTTTCTTT. As protein: CASGGGLLNTEAFF.

This clonotype is classed as medium-sized. CDR3 protein: CATSRDGRINQPQHF. The DNA of the CDR3 is TGTGCCACCAGCAGAGATGGACGGATCAATCAGCCCCAGCATTTT. The rearrangement joins TRBV15 to TRBJ1-5; D gene ambiguous. The germline V gene encodes CDR1 LNHNV and CDR2 YYDKDF (reference sequence). V was clipped by 0 bases and J by 3 bases, with 9 bases between them. The CDR3 loop spans 15 amino acids.

V is TRBV4-3 and J is TRBJ1-2; 8 bases align to TRBD1. CDR1 and CDR2 (germline): LGHNA, YSLEER. The CDR3 is 16 amino acids. The J segment lost 7 bases and the V segment lost 0 bases, leaving 10 bases of the junction unmatched. In DNA, the CDR3 is TGCGCCAGCAGCCAAGATCTCCGCGGGGGGACAGGTGGCTACACCTTC. This codes for CASSQDLRGGTGGYTF.

Of note for this clonotype: This may stem from a read error, because a much larger clone lies one nucleotide away. The J gene is TRBJ2-5, the V gene TRBV29-1, with TRBD2 matching 9 bases. CDR3 length: 12 amino acids. J lost 10 bases, V lost 4 bases, and 7 bases had no gene match. Germline V gene sequence: CDR1 SQVTM, CDR2 ANQGSEA. The DNA of the CDR3 is TGCAGCGTTGTGGTTAGCGGGGGCGACCAGTACTTC. Amino acids: CSVVVSGGDQYF.

By its share, this clonotype is medium-sized (0.01 to 0.1%). In DNA, the CDR3 is TGTGCCACCAGCAGAGATCGGGAACGGGCTTATGGCTACACCTTC. Protein sequence: CATSRDRERAYGYTF. The J gene is TRBJ1-2, the V gene TRBV15; D is unresolved. CDR1 LNHNV and CDR2 YYDKDF come from the germline V gene (reference sequence). Trimming cost V 0 bases and J 5 bases, with 13 bases left between them. This CDR3 spans 15 amino acids.

In its sample, this clonotype ranks as medium-sized. This chain uses TRBV29-1 with TRBJ1-2; D is ambiguous. This CDR3 contains 12 residues. Germline loops: CDR1 SQVTM, CDR2 ANQGSEA. V shed 6 bases and J shed 8 bases, with 16 bases lying between them. CDR3 coding DNA: TGCAGCGTACCTACTTCGGGTCAAGGCTACACCTTC. It is translated as CSVPTSGQGYTF.

This clonotype was observed a handful of times. This sequence joins TRBV15 and TRBJ1-3, with D possibly being TRBD1 (6 bases). V lost 5 bases to trimming and J lost 0 bases, with 14 bases between them. This CDR3 is 16 amino acids long. Germline V lookup: CDR1 LNHNV, CDR2 YYDKDF (reference sequence). Here the CDR3 reads CATSRRDTLSGNTIYF. CDR3 DNA sequence: TGTGCCACCAGCCGCCGGGACACGCTCTCTGGAAACACCATATATTTT.

By share of the sample, this clonotype is medium-sized. The rearrangement joins TRBV6-2 or TRBV6-3 to TRBJ2-6; TRBD2 matches at 9 bases. The CDR3 covers 18 residues. V shed 2 bases, J shed 0 bases, and the junction held 5 bases outside the gene matches. CDR1 is MNHEY, CDR2 SVGEGT, per germline. DNA of the CDR3: TGTGCCAGCAGTTACATGAGCGGGGGGAGCTCTGGGGCCAACGTCCTGACTTTC. It is translated as CASSYMSGGSSGANVLTF.